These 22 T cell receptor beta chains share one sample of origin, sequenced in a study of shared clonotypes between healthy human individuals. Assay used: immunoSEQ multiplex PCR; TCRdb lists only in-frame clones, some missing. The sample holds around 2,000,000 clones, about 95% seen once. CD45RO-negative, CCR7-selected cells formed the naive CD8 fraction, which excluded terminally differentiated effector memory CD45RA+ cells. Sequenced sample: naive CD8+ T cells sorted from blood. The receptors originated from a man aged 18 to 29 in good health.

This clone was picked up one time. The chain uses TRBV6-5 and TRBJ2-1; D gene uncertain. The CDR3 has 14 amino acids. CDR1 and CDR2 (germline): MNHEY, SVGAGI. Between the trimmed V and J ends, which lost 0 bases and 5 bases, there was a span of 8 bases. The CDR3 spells CASSYSHLNNEQFF. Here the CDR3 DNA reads TGTGCCAGCAGTTACTCCCACCTAAACAATGAGCAGTTCTTC.

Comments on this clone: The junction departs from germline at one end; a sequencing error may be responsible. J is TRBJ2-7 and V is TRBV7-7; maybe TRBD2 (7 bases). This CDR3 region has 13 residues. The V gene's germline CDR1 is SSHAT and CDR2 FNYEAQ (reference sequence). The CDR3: CASSFWGGGEQYF. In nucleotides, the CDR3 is TGTGCTAGCAGCTTCTGGGGAGGGGGCGAGCAGTACTTC. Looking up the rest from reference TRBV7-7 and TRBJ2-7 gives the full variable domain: GAGVSQSPRYKVTKRGQDVTLRCDPISSHATLYWYQQALGQGPEFLTYFNYEAQPDKSGLPSDRFSAERPEGSISTLTIQRTEQRDSAMYRCASSFWGGGEQYFGPGTRLTVT.

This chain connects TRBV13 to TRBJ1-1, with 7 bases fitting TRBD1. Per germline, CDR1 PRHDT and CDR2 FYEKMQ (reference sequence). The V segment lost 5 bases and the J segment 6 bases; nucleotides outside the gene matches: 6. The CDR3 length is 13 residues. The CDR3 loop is CASSGDRVPEAFF. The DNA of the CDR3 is TGTGCCAGCAGCGGAGACAGGGTCCCTGAAGCTTTCTTT.

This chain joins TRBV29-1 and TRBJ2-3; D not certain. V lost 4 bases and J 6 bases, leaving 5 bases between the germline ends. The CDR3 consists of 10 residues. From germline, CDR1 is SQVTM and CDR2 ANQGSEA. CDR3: CSVVSDTQYF. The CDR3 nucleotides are TGCAGCGTTGTTTCTGATACGCAGTATTTT.

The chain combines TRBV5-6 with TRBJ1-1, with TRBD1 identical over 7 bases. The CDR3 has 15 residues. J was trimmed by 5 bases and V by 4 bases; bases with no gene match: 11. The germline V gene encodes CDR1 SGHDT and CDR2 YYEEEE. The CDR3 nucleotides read TGTGCCAGCAGCATGATGACAGGGATCGGGACTGAAGCTTTCTTT. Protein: CASSMMTGIGTEAFF.

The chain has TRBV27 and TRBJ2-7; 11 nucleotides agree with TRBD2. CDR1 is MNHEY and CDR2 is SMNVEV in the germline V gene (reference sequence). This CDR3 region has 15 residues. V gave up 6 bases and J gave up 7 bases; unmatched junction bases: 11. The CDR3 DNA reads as TGTGCCAGCAGCCCGAGAACTAGCGGGGGTTTTGAGCAGTACTTC. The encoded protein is CASSPRTSGGFEQYF.

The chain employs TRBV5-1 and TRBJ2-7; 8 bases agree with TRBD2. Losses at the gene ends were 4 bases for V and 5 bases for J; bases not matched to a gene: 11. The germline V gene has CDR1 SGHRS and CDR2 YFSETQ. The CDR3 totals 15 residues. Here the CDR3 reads CASSPEAGVSDEQYF. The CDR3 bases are TGCGCCAGCAGCCCCGAAGCGGGAGTCTCGGACGAGCAGTACTTC. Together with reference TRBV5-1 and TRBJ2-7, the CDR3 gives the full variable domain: KAGVTQTPRYLIKTRGQQVTLSCSPISGHRSVSWYQQTPGQGLQFLFEYFSETQRNKGNFPGRFSGRQFSNSRSEMNVSTLELGDSALYLCASSPEAGVSDEQYFGPGTRLTVT.

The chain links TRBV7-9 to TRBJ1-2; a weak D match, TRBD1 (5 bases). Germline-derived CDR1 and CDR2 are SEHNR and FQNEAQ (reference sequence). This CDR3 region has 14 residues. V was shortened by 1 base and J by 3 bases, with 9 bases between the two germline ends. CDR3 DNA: TGTGCCAGCAGCTTAGGGGACGCCCACTATGGCTACACCTTC. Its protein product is CASSLGDAHYGYTF.

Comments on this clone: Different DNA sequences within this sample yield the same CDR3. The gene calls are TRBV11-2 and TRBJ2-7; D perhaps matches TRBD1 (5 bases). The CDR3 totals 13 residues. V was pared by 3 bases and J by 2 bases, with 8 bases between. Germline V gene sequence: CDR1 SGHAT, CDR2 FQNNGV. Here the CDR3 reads CASSFDSTYEQYF. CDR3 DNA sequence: TGTGCCAGCAGCTTCGACAGCACCTACGAGCAGTACTTC. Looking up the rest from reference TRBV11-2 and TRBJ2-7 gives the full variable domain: EAGVAQSPRYKIIEKRQSVAFWCNPISGHATLYWYQQILGQGPKLLIQFQNNGVVDDSQLPKDRFSAERLKGVDSTLKIQPAKLEDSAVYLCASSFDSTYEQYFGPGTRLTVT.

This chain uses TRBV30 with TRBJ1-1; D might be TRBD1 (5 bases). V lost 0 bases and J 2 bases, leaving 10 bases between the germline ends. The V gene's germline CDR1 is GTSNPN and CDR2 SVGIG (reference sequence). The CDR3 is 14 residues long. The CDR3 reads CAWSVRGGNTEAFF. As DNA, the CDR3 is TGTGCCTGGAGTGTACGCGGGGGAAACACTGAAGCTTTCTTT. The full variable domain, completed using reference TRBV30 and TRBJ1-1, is SQTIHQWPATLVQPVGSPLSLECTVEGTSNPNLYWYRQAAGRGLQLLFYSVGIGQISSEVPQNLSASRPQDRQFILSSKKLLLSDSGFYLCAWSVRGGNTEAFFGQGTRLTVV.

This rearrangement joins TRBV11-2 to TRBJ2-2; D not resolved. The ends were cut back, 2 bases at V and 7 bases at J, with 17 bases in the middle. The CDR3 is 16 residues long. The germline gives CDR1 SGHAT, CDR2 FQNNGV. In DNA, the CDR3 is TGTGCCAGCAGCTTAATTCCACGGGCTGGAGACGGGGAGCTGTTTTTT. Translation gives CASSLIPRAGDGELFF.

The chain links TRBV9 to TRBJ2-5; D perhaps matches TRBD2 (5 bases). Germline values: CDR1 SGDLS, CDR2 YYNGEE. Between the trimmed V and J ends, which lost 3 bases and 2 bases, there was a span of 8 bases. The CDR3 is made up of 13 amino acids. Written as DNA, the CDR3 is TGTGCCAGCAGCGAACTAGGGCAAGAGACCCAGTACTTC. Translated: CASSELGQETQYF.

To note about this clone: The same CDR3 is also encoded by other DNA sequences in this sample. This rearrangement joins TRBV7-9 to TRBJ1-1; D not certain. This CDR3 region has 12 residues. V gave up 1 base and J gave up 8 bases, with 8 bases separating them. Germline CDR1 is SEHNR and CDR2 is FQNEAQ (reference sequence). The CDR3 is CASSLGEREAFF. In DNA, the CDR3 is TGTGCCAGCAGCTTAGGTGAAAGGGAAGCTTTCTTT. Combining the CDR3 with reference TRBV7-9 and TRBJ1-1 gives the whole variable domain DTGVSQNPRHKITKRGQNVTFRCDPISEHNRLYWYRQTLGQGPEFLTYFQNEAQLEKSRLLSDRFSAERPKGSFSTLEIQRTEQGDSAMYLCASSLGEREAFFGQGTRLTVV.

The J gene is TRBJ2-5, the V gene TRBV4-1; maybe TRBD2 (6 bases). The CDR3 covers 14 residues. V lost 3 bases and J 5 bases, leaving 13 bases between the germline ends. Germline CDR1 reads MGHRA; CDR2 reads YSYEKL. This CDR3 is CASSQGLAEETQYF. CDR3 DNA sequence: TGCGCCAGCAGCCAGGGACTCGCTGAGGAGACCCAGTACTTC.

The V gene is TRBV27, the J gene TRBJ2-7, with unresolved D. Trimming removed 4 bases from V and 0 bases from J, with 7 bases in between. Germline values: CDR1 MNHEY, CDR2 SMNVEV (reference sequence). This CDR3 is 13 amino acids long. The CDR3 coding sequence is TGTGCCAGCAGTTGGAAGGTCTCCTACGAGCAGTACTTC. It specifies CASSWKVSYEQYF.

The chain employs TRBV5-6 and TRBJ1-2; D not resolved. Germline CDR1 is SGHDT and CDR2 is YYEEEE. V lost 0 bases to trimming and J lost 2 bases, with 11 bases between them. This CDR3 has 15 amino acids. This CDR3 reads CASSLELSPNYGYTF. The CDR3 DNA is TGTGCCAGCAGCTTGGAGTTATCTCCGAACTATGGCTACACCTTC.

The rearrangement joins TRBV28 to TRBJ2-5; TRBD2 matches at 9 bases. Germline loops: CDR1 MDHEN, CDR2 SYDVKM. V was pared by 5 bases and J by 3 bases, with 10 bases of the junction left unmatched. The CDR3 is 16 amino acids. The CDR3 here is CASSAPEVAGEETQYF. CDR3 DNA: TGTGCCAGCAGTGCTCCGGAGGTAGCGGGGGAAGAGACCCAGTACTTC. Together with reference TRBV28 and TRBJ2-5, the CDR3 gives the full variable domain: DVKVTQSSRYLVKRTGEKVFLECVQDMDHENMFWYRQDPGLGLRLIYFSYDVKMKEKGDIPEGYSVSREKKERFSLILESASTNQTSMYLCASSAPEVAGEETQYFGPGTRLLVL.

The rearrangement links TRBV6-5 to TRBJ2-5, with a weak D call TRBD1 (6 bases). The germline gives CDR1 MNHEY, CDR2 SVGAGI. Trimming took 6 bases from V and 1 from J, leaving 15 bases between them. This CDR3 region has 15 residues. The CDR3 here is CASRPQGFGQETQYF. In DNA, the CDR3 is TGTGCCAGCAGACCACAGGGATTTGGCCAAGAGACCCAGTACTTC.

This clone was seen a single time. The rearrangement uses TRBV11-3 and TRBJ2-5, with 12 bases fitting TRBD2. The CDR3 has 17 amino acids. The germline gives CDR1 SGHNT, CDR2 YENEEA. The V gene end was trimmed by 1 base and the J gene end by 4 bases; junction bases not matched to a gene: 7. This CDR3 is CASSLGSSGGASETQYF. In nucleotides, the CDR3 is TGTGCCAGCAGCTTAGGGTCTAGCGGGGGGGCCTCAGAGACCCAGTACTTC. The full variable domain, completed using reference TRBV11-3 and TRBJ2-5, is EAGVVQSPRYKIIEKKQPVAFWCNPISGHNTLYWYLQNLGQGPELLIRYENEEAVDDSQLPKDRFSAERLKGVDSTLKIQPAELGDSAVYLCASSLGSSGGASETQYFGPGTRLLVL.

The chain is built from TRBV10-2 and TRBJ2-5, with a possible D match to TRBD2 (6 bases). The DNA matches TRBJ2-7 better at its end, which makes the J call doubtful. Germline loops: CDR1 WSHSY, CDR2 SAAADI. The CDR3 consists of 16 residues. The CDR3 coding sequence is TGCGCCAGCAGTGAGTGGCGGGACGGTGAATTCTACGAGCAGTACTTC. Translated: CASSEWRDGEFYEQYF.

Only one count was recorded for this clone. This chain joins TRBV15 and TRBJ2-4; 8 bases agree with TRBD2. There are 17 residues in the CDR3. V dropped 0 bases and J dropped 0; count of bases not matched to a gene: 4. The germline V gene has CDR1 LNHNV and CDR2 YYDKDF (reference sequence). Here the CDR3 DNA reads TGTGCCACCAGCAGAGATCGGGAGGGAAGAGCCAAAAACATTCAGTACTTC. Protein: CATSRDREGRAKNIQYF.

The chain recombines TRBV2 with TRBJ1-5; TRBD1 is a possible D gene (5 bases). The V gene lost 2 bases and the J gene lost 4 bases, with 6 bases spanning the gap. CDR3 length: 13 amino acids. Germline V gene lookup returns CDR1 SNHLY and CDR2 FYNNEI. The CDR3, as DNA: TGTGCCAGCAGTGAACACAGGAATCAGCCCCAGCATTTT. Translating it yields CASSEHRNQPQHF.